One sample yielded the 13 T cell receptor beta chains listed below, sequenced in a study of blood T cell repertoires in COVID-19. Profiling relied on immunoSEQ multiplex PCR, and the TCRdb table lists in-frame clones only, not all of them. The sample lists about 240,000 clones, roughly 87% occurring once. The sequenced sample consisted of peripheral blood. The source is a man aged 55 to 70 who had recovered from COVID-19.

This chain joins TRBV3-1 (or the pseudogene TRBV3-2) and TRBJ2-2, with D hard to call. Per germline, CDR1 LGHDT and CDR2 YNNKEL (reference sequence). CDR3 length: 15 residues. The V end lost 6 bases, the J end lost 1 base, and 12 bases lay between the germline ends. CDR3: CASRFRGLNTGELFF. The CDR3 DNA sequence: TGTGCCAGCAGGTTTCGCGGTCTGAACACCGGGGAGCTGTTTTTT.

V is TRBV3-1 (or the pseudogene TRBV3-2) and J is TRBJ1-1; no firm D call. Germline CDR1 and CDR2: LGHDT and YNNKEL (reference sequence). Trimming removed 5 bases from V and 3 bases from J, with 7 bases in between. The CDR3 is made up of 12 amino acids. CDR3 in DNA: TGTGCCAGCAGCTACGGGGACACTGAAGCTTTCTTT. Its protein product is CASSYGDTEAFF.

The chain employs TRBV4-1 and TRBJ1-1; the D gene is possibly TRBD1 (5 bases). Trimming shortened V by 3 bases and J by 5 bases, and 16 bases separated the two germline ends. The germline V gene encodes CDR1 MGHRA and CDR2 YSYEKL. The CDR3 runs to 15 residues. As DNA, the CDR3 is TGCGCCAGCAGCCAGGGCCAAAGGGGAGGAACTGAAGCTTTCTTT. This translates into CASSQGQRGGTEAFF.

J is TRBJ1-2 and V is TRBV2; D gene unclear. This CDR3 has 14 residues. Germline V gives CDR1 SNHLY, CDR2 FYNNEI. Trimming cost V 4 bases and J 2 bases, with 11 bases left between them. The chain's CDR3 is CASSGGRENYGYTF. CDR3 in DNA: TGTGCCAGCAGTGGAGGGCGGGAGAACTATGGCTACACCTTC.

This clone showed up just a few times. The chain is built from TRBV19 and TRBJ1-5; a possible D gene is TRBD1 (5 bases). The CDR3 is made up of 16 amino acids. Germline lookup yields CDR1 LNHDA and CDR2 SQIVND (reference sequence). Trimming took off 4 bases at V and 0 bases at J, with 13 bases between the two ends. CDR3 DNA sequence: TGTGCCAGTAGTAACCGACAGCATCCTAGCAATCAGCCCCAGCATTTT. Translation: CASSNRQHPSNQPQHF. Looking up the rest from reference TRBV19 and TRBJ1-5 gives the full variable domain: DGGITQSPKYLFRKEGQNVTLSCEQNLNHDAMYWYRQDPGQGLRLIYYSQIVNDFQKGDIAEGYSVSREKKESFPLTVTSAQKNPTAFYLCASSNRQHPSNQPQHFGDGTRLSIL.

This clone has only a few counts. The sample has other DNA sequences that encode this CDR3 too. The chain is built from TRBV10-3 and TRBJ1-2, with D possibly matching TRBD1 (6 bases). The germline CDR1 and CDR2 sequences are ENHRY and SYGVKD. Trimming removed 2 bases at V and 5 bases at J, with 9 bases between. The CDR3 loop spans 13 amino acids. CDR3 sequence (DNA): TGTGCCATCAGTGAGACAGGGAGTTATGGCTACACCTTC. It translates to CAISETGSYGYTF.

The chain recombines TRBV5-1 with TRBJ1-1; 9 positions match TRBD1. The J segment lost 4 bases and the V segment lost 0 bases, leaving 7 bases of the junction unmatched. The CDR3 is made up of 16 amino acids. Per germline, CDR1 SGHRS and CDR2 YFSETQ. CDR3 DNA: TGCGCCAGCAGCTTGGGCCCGGGACAGGGAGCCACTGAAGCTTTCTTT. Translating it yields CASSLGPGQGATEAFF. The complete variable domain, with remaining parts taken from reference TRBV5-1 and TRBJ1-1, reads KAGVTQTPRYLIKTRGQQVTLSCSPISGHRSVSWYQQTPGQGLQFLFEYFSETQRNKGNFPGRFSGRQFSNSRSEMNVSTLELGDSALYLCASSLGPGQGATEAFFGQGTRLTVV.

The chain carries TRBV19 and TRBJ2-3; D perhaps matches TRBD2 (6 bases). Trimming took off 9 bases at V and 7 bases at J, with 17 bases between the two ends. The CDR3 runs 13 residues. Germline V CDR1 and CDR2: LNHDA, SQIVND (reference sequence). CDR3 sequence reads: CASSDGSRHTQYF. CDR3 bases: TGTGCCAGCAGCGACGGGAGCAGGCATACGCAGTATTTT.

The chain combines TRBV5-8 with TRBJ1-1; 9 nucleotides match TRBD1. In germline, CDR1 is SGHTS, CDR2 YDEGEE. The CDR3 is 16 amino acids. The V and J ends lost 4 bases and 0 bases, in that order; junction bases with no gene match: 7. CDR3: CASSAHRGLLNTEAFF. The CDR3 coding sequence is TGTGCCAGCAGCGCACACAGGGGGCTCTTGAACACTGAAGCTTTCTTT.

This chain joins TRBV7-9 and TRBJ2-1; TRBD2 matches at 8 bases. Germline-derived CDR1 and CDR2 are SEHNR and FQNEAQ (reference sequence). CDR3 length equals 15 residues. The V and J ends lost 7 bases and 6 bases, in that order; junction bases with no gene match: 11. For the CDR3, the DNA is TGTGCCAGCAAGAAACCCGCGGGGGGCCGCAATGAGCAGTTCTTC. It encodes CASKKPAGGRNEQFF.

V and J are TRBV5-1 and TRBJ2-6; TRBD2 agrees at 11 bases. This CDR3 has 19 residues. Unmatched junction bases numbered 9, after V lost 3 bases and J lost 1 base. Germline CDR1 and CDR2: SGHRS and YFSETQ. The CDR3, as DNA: TGCGCCAGCAGCTGGGCCCCTAGCGGGGGGCTATCTGGGGCCAACGTCCTGACTTTC. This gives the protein CASSWAPSGGLSGANVLTF.

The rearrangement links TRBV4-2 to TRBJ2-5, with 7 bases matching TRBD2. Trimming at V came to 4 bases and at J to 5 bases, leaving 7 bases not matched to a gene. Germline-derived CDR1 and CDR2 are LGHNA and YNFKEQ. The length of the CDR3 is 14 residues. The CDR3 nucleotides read TGTGCCAGCAGCCTCCGGACTAGGAGTGAGACCCAGTACTTC. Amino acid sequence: CASSLRTRSETQYF.

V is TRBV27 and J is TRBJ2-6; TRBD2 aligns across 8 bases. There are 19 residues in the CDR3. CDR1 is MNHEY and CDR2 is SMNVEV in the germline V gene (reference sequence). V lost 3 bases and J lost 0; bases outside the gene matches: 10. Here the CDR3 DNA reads TGTGCCAGCAGTTTCTCGAGCGGGGGACCTATCTCTGGGGCCAACGTCCTGACTTTC. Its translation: CASSFSSGGPISGANVLTF.